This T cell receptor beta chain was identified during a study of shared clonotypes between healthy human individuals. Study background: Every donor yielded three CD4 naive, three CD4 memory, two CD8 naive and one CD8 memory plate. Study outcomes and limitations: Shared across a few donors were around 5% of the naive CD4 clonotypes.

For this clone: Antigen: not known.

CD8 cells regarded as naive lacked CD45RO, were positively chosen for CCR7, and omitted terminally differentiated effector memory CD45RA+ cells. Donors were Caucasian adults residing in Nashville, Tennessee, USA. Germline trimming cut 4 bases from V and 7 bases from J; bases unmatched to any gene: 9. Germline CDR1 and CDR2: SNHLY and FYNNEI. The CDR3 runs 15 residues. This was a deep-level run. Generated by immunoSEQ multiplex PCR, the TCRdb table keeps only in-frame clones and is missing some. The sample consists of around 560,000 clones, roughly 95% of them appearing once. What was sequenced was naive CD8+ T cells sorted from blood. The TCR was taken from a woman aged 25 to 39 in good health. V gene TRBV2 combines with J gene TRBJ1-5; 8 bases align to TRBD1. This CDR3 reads CASSARQGTRQPQHF. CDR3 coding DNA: TGTGCCAGCAGTGCCCGACAGGGGACCCGACAGCCCCAGCATTTT.